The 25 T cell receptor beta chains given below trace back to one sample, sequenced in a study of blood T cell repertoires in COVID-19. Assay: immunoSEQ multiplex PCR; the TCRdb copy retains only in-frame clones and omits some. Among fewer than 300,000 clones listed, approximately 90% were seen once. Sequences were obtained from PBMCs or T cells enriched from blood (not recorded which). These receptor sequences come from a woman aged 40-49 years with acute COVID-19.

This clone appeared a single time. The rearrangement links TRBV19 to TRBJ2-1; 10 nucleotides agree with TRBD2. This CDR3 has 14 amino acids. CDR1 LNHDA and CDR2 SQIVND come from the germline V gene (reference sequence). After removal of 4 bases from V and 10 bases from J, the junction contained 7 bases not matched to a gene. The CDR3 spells CASSKGLAGDEQFF. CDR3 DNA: TGTGCCAGTAGTAAGGGGCTAGCGGGAGACGAGCAGTTCTTC.

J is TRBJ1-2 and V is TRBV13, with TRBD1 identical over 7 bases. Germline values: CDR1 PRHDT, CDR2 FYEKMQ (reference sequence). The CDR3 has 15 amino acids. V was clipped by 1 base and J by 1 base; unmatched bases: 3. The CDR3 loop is CASSLEPGGNYGYTF. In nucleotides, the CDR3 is TGTGCCAGCAGCTTAGAACCAGGGGGTAACTATGGCTACACCTTC.

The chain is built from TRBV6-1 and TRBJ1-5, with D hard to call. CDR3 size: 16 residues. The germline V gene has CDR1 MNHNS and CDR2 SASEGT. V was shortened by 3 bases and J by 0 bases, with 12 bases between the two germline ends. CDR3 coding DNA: TGTGCCAGCAGTGAGTTCGGAGAGCATAGCAATCAGCCCCAGCATTTT. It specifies CASSEFGEHSNQPQHF.

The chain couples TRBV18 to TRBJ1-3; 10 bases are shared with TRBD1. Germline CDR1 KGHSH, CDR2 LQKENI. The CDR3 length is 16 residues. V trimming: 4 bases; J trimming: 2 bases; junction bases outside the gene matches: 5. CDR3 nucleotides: TGTGCCAGCTCACATTCCGGGACAGGGGCTGGAAACACCATATATTTT. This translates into CASSHSGTGAGNTIYF.

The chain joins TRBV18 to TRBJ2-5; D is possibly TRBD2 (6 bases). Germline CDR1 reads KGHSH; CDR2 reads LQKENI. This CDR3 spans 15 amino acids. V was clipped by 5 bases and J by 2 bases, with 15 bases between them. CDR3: CASSDAGLPQETQYF. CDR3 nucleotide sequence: TGTGCCAGCTCAGACGCGGGACTTCCACAAGAGACCCAGTACTTC.

The CDR3 nucleotides read TGCGCCAGCAGCTTGCGTAGCGGGGACTACAATGAGCAGTTCTTC. Residues: CASSLRSGDYNEQFF. The chain carries TRBV5-1 and TRBJ2-1, with 8 nucleotides matching TRBD2. CDR1 and CDR2 (germline): SGHRS, YFSETQ. The trim removed 1 base at V and 3 bases at J, leaving 3 bases unmatched. CDR3 size: 15 residues.

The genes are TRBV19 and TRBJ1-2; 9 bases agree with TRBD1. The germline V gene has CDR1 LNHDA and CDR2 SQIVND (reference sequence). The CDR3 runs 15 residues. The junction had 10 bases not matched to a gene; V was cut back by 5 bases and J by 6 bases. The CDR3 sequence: CASSRRRDREHGYTF. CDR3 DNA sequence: TGTGCCAGTAGTCGCCGCCGGGACAGGGAACATGGCTACACCTTC.

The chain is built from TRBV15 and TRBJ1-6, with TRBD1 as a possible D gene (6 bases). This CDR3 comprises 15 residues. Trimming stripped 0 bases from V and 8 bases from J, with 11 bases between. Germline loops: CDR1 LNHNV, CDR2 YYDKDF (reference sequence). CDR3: CATSRDWTDDSPLHF. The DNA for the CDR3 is TGTGCCACCAGCAGAGATTGGACAGATGATTCACCCCTCCACTTT.

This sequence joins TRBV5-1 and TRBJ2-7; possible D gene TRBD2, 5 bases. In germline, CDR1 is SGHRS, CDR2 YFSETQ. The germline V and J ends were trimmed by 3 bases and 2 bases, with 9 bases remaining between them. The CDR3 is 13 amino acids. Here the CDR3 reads CASSSGLTYEQYF. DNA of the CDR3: TGCGCCAGCAGCTCAGGACTGACCTACGAGCAGTACTTC.

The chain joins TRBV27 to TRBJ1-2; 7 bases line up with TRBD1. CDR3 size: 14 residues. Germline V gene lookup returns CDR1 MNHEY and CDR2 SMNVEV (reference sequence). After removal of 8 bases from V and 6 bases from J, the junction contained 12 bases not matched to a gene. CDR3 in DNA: TGTGCCAGCTGGGGGCGGAGGGGGCCCGATGGCTACACCTTC. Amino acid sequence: CASWGRRGPDGYTF.

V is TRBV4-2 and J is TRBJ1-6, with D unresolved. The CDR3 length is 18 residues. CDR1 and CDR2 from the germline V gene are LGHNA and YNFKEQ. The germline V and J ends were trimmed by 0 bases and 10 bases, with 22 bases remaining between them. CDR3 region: CASSQDSTLALVQSPLHF. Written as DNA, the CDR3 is TGTGCCAGCAGCCAAGATAGTACGCTTGCCCTAGTTCAGTCACCCCTCCACTTT.

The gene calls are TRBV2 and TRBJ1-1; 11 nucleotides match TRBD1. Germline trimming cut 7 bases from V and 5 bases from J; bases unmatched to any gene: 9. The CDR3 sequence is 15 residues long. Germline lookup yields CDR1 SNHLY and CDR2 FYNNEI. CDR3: CASTTDRGQGTEAFF. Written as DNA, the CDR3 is TGTGCCAGCACGACGGACAGGGGGCAAGGTACTGAAGCTTTCTTT. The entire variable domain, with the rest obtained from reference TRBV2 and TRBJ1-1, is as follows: EPEVTQTPSHQVTQMGQEVILRCVPISNHLYFYWYRQILGQKVEFLVSFYNNEISEKSEIFDDQFSVERPDGSNFTLKIRSTKLEDSAMYFCASTTDRGQGTEAFFGQGTRLTVV.

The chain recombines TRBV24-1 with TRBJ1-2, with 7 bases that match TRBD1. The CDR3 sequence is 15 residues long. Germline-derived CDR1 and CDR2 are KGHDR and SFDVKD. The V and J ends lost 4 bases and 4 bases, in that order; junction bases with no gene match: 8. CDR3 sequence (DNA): TGTGCCACCAGTGACCCGGGACAGCTACCCTATGGCTACACCTTC. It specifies CATSDPGQLPYGYTF.

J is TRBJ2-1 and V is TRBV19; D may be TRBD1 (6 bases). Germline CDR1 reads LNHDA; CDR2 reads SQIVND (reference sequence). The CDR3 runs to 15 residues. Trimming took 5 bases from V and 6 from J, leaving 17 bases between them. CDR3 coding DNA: TGTGCCAGTAGTTCCGCCTGGACAGATCTCAATGAGCAGTTCTTC. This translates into CASSSAWTDLNEQFF.

The DNA for the CDR3 is TGTGCCAGCAGTGAAACCCCCGTCAGGGGCTCTGGGGCCAACGTCCTGACTTTC. Amino acids: CASSETPVRGSGANVLTF. The J gene is TRBJ2-6, the V gene TRBV6-1; a possible D gene is TRBD1 (6 bases). The length of the CDR3 is 18 residues. Germline V CDR1 and CDR2: MNHNS, SASEGT. Trimming left V 2 bases short and J 0 bases short, with 14 bases between.

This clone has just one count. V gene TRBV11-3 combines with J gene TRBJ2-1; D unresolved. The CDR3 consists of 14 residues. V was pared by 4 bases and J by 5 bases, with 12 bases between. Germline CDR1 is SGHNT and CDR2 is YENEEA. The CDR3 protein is CASSSTSPNNEQFF. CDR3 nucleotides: TGTGCCAGCAGCTCCACTTCCCCTAACAATGAGCAGTTCTTC.

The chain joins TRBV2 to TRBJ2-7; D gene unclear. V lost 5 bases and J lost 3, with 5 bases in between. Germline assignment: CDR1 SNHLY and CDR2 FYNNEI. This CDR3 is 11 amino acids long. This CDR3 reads CASSYGYEQYF. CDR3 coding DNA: TGTGCCAGCAGTTACGGCTACGAGCAGTACTTC.

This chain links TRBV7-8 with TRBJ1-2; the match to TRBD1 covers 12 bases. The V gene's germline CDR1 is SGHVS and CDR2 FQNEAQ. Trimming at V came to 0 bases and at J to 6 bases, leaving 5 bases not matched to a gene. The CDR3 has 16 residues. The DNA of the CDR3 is TGTGCCAGCAGCTTAGCATCCGGGACAGGGGGCGATGGCTACACCTTC. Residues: CASSLASGTGGDGYTF.

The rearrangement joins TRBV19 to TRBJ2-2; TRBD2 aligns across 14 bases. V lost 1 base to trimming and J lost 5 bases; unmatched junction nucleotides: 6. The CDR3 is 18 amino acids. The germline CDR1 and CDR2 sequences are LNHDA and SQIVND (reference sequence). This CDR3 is CASSIVGLAGGRTGELFF. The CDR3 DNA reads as TGTGCCAGTAGTATAGTTGGACTAGCGGGAGGAAGAACCGGGGAGCTGTTTTTT. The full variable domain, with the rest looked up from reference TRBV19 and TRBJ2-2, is DGGITQSPKYLFRKEGQNVTLSCEQNLNHDAMYWYRQDPGQGLRLIYYSQIVNDFQKGDIAEGYSVSREKKESFPLTVTSAQKNPTAFYLCASSIVGLAGGRTGELFFGEGSRLTVL.

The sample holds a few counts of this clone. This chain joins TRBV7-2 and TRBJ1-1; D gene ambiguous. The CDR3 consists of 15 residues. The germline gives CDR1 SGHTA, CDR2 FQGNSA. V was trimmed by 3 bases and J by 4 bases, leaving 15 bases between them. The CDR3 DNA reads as TGTGCCAGCAGCTTTTGGACTAGCTGGGGCACTGAAGCTTTCTTT. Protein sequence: CASSFWTSWGTEAFF.

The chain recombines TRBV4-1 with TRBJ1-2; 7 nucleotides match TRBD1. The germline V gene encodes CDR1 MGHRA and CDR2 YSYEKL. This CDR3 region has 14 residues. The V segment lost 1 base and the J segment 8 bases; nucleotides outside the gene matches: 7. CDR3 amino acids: CASSQVGQRRGYTF. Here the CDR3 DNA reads TGCGCCAGCAGCCAAGTGGGACAGAGACGGGGCTACACCTTC.

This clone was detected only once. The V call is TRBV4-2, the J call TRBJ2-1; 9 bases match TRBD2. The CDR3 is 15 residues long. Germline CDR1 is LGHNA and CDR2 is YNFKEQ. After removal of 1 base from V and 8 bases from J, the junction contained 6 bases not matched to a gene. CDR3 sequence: CASSQVAGAGYEQFF. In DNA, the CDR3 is TGTGCCAGCAGCCAAGTAGCGGGAGCAGGGTATGAGCAGTTCTTC.

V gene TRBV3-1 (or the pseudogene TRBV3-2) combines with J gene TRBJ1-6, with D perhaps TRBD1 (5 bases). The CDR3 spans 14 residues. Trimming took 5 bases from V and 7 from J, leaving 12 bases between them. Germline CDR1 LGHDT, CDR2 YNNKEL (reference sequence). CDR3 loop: CASSAQAQNSPLHF. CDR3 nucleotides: TGTGCCAGCAGCGCACAGGCTCAGAATTCACCCCTCCACTTT.

The CDR3 coding sequence is TGTGCCAGCTCAGAAGGGGGCGCGGACCTTGAAGCTTTCTTT. Protein: CASSEGGADLEAFF. This chain uses TRBV18 with TRBJ1-1; 7 nucleotides align to TRBD1. The CDR3 is 14 amino acids. CDR1 and CDR2 from the germline V gene are KGHSH and LQKENI. V dropped 5 bases and J dropped 7; count of bases not matched to a gene: 10. Full variable domain (remainder filled in from reference TRBV18 and TRBJ1-1): NAGVMQNPRHLVRRRGQEARLRCSPMKGHSHVYWYRQLPEEGLKFMVYLQKENIIDESGMPKERFSAEFPKEGPSILRIQQVVRGDSAAYFCASSEGGADLEAFFGQGTRLTVV.

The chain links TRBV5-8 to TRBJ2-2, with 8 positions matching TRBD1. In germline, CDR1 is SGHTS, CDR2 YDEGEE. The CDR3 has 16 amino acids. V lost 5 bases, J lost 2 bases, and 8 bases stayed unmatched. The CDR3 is CASRLETGVNTGELFF. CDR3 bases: TGTGCCAGCAGGCTCGAGACAGGGGTTAACACCGGGGAGCTGTTTTTT.